This TCR beta chain was recorded in a study of blood T cells in healthy people across ages. From germline, CDR1 is SGHDT and CDR2 YYEEEE. The V and J ends lost 0 bases and 5 bases respectively, with 5 bases between them. CDR3 length equals 12 residues. Using a J-beta primer mix together with a sample-barcoded 5' primer, a second PCR was run for about 6 to 11 cycles. TCRdb redid the calling of the 5' RACE reads with MiXCR, one entry per CDR3 protein. The data contain approximately 830,000 distinct CDR3 sequences, about 59% of them singletons. This TCR came from a man aged 25 to 45 in good health. The chain joins TRBV5-6 to TRBJ1-1; D unresolved. Source material: blood. CDR3 in amino acids: CASSLGWTEAFF. CDR3 coding DNA: TGTGCCAGCAGCTTGGGTTGGACTGAAGCTTTCTTT.